These 21 T cell receptor beta chains came from one sample sequenced in a study of shared clonotypes between healthy human individuals. Sequencing used immunoSEQ multiplex PCR; TCRdb keeps in-frame clones, though not all of them. The data contain about 92,000 clones, approximately 51% of them singletons. Sequenced sample: PBMCs. These receptors all stem from a woman aged 40 to 55 in good health. Some clones in this sample may be carry-over from other donors' samples.

This clone has at least ten counts. V gene TRBV5-1 combines with J gene TRBJ1-4; no reliable D call. The CDR3 runs 14 residues. The ends were cut back, 0 bases at V and 5 bases at J, with 8 bases in the middle. CDR1 is SGHRS and CDR2 is YFSETQ in the germline V gene. This chain's CDR3 is CASSLAGQNEKLFF. The DNA for the CDR3 is TGCGCCAGCAGCTTGGCGGGCCAGAATGAAAAACTGTTTTTT.

The J gene is TRBJ1-1, the V gene TRBV29-1, with TRBD1 as a possible D gene (5 bases). The germline V gene encodes CDR1 SQVTM and CDR2 ANQGSEA. V was trimmed by 4 bases and J by 6 bases, leaving 12 bases between them. The CDR3 is made up of 12 amino acids. The CDR3, as DNA: TGCAGCGTTGGCCCGGGGACCGCTGAAGCTTTCTTT. It specifies CSVGPGTAEAFF.

This clone was picked up a small number of times. This chain joins TRBV7-9 and TRBJ2-7; D is possibly TRBD1 or TRBD2 (7 bases each). V was pared by 4 bases and J by 2 bases, with 15 bases between. The CDR3 is 15 residues long. CDR1 is SEHNR, CDR2 FQNEAQ, per germline (reference sequence). Written as DNA, the CDR3 is TGTGCCAGCAGCTGGGAGGGGGCCGGAACCTACGAGCAGTACTTC. Its protein is CASSWEGAGTYEQYF.

This clone was observed at least ten times. The genes are TRBV10-2 and TRBJ2-3; D gene ambiguous. The CDR3 consists of 13 residues. The V end lost 0 bases, the J end lost 9 bases, and 10 bases lay between the germline ends. The germline gives CDR1 WSHSY, CDR2 SAAADI. The CDR3 loop reads CASSESWEQTQYF. CDR3 bases: TGCGCCAGCAGTGAGTCGTGGGAACAAACGCAGTATTTT.

This clone has ten or more counts. CDR3 bases: TGTGCCAGCAGCTTAGCGAGGGGACAGGTGGACTACGAGCAGTACTTC. As protein: CASSLARGQVDYEQYF. V gene TRBV7-9 combines with J gene TRBJ2-5, with TRBD1 matching over 8 bases. The J call is doubtful: the DNA matches TRBJ2-7 better. CDR1 and CDR2 (germline): SEHNR, FQNEAQ (reference sequence). CDR3 length: 16 amino acids.

The chain combines TRBV4-2 with TRBJ2-7; D possibly corresponds to TRBD1 (6 bases). V lost 5 bases and J 3 bases, leaving 14 bases between the germline ends. Per germline, CDR1 LGHNA and CDR2 YNFKEQ. CDR3 size: 14 residues. The CDR3 DNA reads as TGTGCCAGCAGCTTGATGGGACATCGCTACGAGCAGTACTTC. Translated: CASSLMGHRYEQYF.

The genes are TRBV27 and TRBJ2-7; D is unclear. Trimming took off 5 bases at V and 3 bases at J, with 17 bases between the two ends. The CDR3 sequence is 15 residues long. Germline assignment: CDR1 MNHEY and CDR2 SMNVEV (reference sequence). CDR3: CASSITGPRDYEQYF. Written as DNA, the CDR3 is TGTGCCAGCAGTATCACCGGCCCAAGGGACTACGAGCAGTACTTC.

At least ten counts were recorded for this clone. Its ends do not fully match the called genes, so a read error is possible. This sequence joins TRBV6-6 and TRBJ2-3; 9 nucleotides line up with TRBD2. CDR3 length equals 15 residues. Germline CDR1 MNHNY, CDR2 SVGAGI (reference sequence). The CDR3 loop is CASSYFGTSPETQYF. In DNA, the CDR3 is TGTGCCAGCAGTTACTTTGGGACTAGCCCAGAGACGCAGTATTTT.

This clone came up many times. The chain employs TRBV28 and TRBJ1-4, with D maybe TRBD1 (6 bases). This CDR3 comprises 12 residues. Germline-derived CDR1 and CDR2 are MDHEN and SYDVKM. The ends were cut back, 10 bases at V and 5 bases at J, with 11 bases in the middle. CDR3 in amino acids: CAISQGNEKLFF. In nucleotides, the CDR3 is TGTGCCATTAGTCAGGGGAATGAAAAACTGTTTTTT.

The chain recombines TRBV5-4 with TRBJ2-3; D unresolved. Deletions cut 0 bases from V and 6 bases from J, with 5 bases between. The CDR3 contains 12 residues. Germline V CDR1 and CDR2: SGHNT, YYREEE (reference sequence). DNA for the CDR3: TGTGCCAGCAGCTTGGTCGAGGATACGCAGTATTTT. Protein sequence: CASSLVEDTQYF. The full variable domain, with the rest looked up from reference TRBV5-4 and TRBJ2-3, is ETGVTQSPTHLIKTRGQQVTLRCSSQSGHNTVSWYQQALGQGPQFIFQYYREEENGRGNFPPRFSGLQFPNYSSELNVNALELDDSALYLCASSLVEDTQYFGPGTRLTVL.

The genes are TRBV19 and TRBJ2-5; 7 bases agree with TRBD1. The DNA end is more similar to TRBJ2-7, so the J call may be wrong. The CDR3 has 15 amino acids. Germline V gives CDR1 LNHDA, CDR2 SQIVND (reference sequence). DNA of the CDR3: TGTGCCAGTACAGGGACAGTCAAAAAGAACTACGAGCAGTACTTC. Its translation: CASTGTVKKNYEQYF.

The chain combines TRBV28 with TRBJ2-1; D gene uncertain. Trimming cost V 3 bases and J 8 bases, with 17 bases left between them. The germline gives CDR1 MDHEN, CDR2 SYDVKM. This CDR3 is built from 15 residues. The CDR3 loop is CASSLSRPGWDEQFF. DNA for the CDR3: TGTGCCAGCAGTTTGTCACGCCCGGGCTGGGATGAGCAGTTCTTC.

The chain joins TRBV19 to TRBJ2-3; TRBD2 aligns across 7 bases. V was pared by 5 bases and J by 5 bases, with 13 bases of the junction left unmatched. The CDR3 totals 16 residues. Per germline, CDR1 LNHDA and CDR2 SQIVND (reference sequence). DNA of the CDR3: TGTGCCAGTAGTCTTAGCAGCGGGAAGGTTGGAGATACGCAGTATTTT. Translating gives CASSLSSGKVGDTQYF.

About this clone itself: Just one base apart from a much larger clone, this may be a read error. This CDR3 is also generated by other DNA sequences in the sample. Written as DNA, the CDR3 is TGCGCCAGTAGTGACCTACTCTTAGTTACCGAGCAGTTCTTC. Its translation: CASSDLLLVTEQFF. This sequence joins TRBV10-2 and TRBJ2-1; D call uncertain. Germline assignment: CDR1 WSHSY and CDR2 SAAADI. The CDR3 runs 14 residues.

The chain couples TRBV29-1 to TRBJ2-1, with 10 bases aligning to TRBD2. Per the germline V gene, CDR1 is SQVTM and CDR2 is ANQGSEA. The ends lost 4 bases at V and 8 bases at J; junction bases unmatched: 8. The CDR3 length is 14 residues. The CDR3 protein is CSVGELAGFDEQFF. The CDR3 DNA reads as TGCAGCGTTGGGGAACTAGCGGGATTCGATGAGCAGTTCTTC.

This clone was counted between two and nine times. This same CDR3 is encoded by further DNA sequences in the sample. V usage is TRBV30 and J usage is TRBJ2-5; D not certain. The tail of the sequence fits TRBJ2-7 better, so the J call may be wrong. Germline values: CDR1 GTSNPN, CDR2 SVGIG (reference sequence). The CDR3 loop spans 13 amino acids. In DNA, the CDR3 is TGTGCCTGGACCCGACCCCCTTCCTACGAGCAGTACTTC. Translation: CAWTRPPSYEQYF.

The rearrangement uses TRBV6-1 and TRBJ2-2, with TRBD1 matching over 7 bases. The germline gives CDR1 MNHNS, CDR2 SASEGT. J was trimmed by 6 bases and V by 3 bases; bases with no gene match: 10. This CDR3 region has 16 residues. Here the CDR3 DNA reads TGTGCCAGCAGTGACCCGGACAGGCTTGTGGCCGGGGAGCTGTTTTTT. Translation gives CASSDPDRLVAGELFF.

For this clone: This is likely an artifact of a read error, given a far larger clone one base away. The chain recombines TRBV28 with TRBJ1-1, with 7 bases identical to TRBD1. The CDR3 spans 14 residues. CDR1 and CDR2 (germline): MDHEN, SYDVKM. J gave up 6 bases and V 6 bases, and 10 bases lay outside the gene matches. This CDR3 is CASRVGQTNAEAFF. The DNA of the CDR3 is TGTGCCAGCAGGGTGGGACAGACCAACGCTGAAGCTTTCTTT.

The CDR3 DNA is TGTGCCAGCAGCTTGGCCGGGCAGACAAGCACAGATACGCAGTATTTT. Translation: CASSLAGQTSTDTQYF. This chain links TRBV5-4 with TRBJ2-3; D is ambiguous. This CDR3 spans 16 amino acids. Germline CDR1 reads SGHNT; CDR2 reads YYREEE (reference sequence). Between the trimmed V and J ends, which lost 0 bases and 0 bases, there was a span of 11 bases.

The chain employs TRBV11-2 and TRBJ2-7, with 10 bases aligning to TRBD1. Germline V lookup: CDR1 SGHAT, CDR2 FQNNGV. CDR3 length equals 14 residues. J lost 6 bases, V lost 3 bases, and 5 bases had no gene match. The CDR3 nucleotides read TGTGCCAGCAGCTTGTGGGACAGGGGAGCCGAGCAGTACTTC. Translation gives CASSLWDRGAEQYF.

CDR3: CATKAGNSYEQYF. Here the CDR3 DNA reads TGTGCCACAAAGGCTGGTAATTCCTACGAGCAGTACTTC. This chain connects TRBV19 to TRBJ2-5; no clear D. TRBJ2-7 matches the DNA end more closely, so the J call is doubtful. Per the germline V gene, CDR1 is LNHDA and CDR2 is SQIVND (reference sequence). The CDR3 covers 13 residues.